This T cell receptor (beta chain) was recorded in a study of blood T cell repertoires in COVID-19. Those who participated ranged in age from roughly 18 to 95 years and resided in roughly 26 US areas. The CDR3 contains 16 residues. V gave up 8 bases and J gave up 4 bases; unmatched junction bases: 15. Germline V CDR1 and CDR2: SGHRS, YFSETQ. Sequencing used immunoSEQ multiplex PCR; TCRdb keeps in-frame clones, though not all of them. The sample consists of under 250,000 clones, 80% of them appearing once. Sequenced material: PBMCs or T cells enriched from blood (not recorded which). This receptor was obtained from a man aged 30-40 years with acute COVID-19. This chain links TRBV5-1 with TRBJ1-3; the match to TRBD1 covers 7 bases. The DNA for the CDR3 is TGCGCCAGTAGTGACTATGTGACAGGGTTAGGAAACACCATATATTTT. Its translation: CASSDYVTGLGNTIYF.